This is a list of T cell receptor beta chains from one sample in a study of cytomegalovirus exposure and HLA in healthy donors. The assay was immunoSEQ multiplex PCR, and TCRdb's table has in-frame clones only and misses some. The table includes around 120,000 clones, over 75% detected once. The sequenced sample consisted of PBMCs. All receptors come from a boy aged 10-17 years in good health and CMV-seronegative. CDR3s include the opening cysteine and the closing phenylalanine or tryptophan. D genes are given only for firm matches. The size field is filled for only some rows; it gives once, few, many or a size class.

>TRBJ2-5|-|TRBV7-2|-
TGTGCCAGCAGCTTACCTGGGGGGAGAGAGACCCAGTACTTC
CASSLPGGRETQYF
>TRBJ2-2|-|TRBV25-1|-
TGTGCCAGCAGTCCAGCCGGGACAAAGAACACCGGGGAGCTGTTTTTT
CASSPAGTKNTGELFF
>TRBJ2-5|-|TRBV19|-
TGTGCCACATCCCAGGCAGGGGAAGGCGAGACCCAGTACTTC
CATSQAGEGETQYF
>TRBJ2-7|-|TRBV2|TRBD2
TGTGCCAGCACCGTGAGACTAGCGGCCTCCTACGAGCAGTACTTC
CASTVRLAASYEQYF
>TRBJ2-3|-|TRBV19|-
TGTGCCAGTAGTATAATCGGCCAGGCTAGCACAGATACGCAGTATTTT
CASSIIGQASTDTQYF
>TRBJ2-2|-|TRBV6-4|-
TGTGCCAGCAGTGCTAGCGAGGCCGGGGAGCTGTTTTTT
CASSASEAGELFF
>TRBJ2-3|once|TRBV21-1|-
TGTGGCGGGGGCAGTAGCACAGATACGCAGTATTTT
CGGGSSTDTQYF
>TRBJ2-5|once|TRBV30|TRBD2
TGTGCCTGGAGTGTTGGGGGGGAGGGCCAAGAGACCCAGTACTTC
CAWSVGGEGQETQYF
>TRBJ1-5|-|TRBV4-2|-
TGTGCCAGCAGCCAAGCAGGTAATCAGCCCCAGCATTTT
CASSQAGNQPQHF
>TRBJ1-2|few|TRBV4-2|TRBD1
TGTGCCAGCAGCCAAGACGGTCCTCCGGGACAGGACTATGGCTACACCTTC
CASSQDGPPGQDYGYTF
>TRBJ1-6|-|TRBV19|-
TGTGCCAGTAGTACCAAAGGAGCAGGGTGGAATTCACCCCTCCACTTT
CASSTKGAGWNSPLHF
>TRBJ2-2|-|TRBV27|-
TGTGCCAGCAGTTTATATGGGGGGGCCAACACCGGGGAGCTGTTTTTT
CASSLYGGANTGELFF
>TRBJ1-1|once|TRBV7-9|-
TGTTCCAGCAGGGCAGGGAAAATGAACACTGAAGCTTTCTTT
CSSRAGKMNTEAFF
>TRBJ1-1|once|TRBV7-2|-
TGTGCCAGCAGTCGGGTCAACACTGAAGCTTTCTTT
CASSRVNTEAFF
>TRBJ2-1|few|TRBV23-1|-
TGCGCCAGCAGTCAGGACCCGGACACCACTTACAATGAGCAGTTCTTC
CASSQDPDTTYNEQFF
>TRBJ1-2|-|TRBV2|TRBD1
TGTGCCAGCAGGGCGGACAGGGGCCAAGCCTATGGCTACACCTTC
CASRADRGQAYGYTF
>TRBJ2-5|-|TRBV14|-
TGTGCCAGCAGCCACACACCCAACCAAGAGACCCAGTACTTC
CASSHTPNQETQYF
>TRBJ2-3|-|TRBV6-6|-
TGTGCCACCAAGAGGGGGGGCCGAGGTGCAGATACGCAGTATTTT
CATKRGGRGADTQYF
>TRBJ2-7|-|TRBV7-2|TRBD1
TGTGCCAGCAGCCGAGACAGGGGGCGGGACGAGCAGTACTTC
CASSRDRGRDEQYF
>TRBJ2-2|few|TRBV5-4|TRBD1
TGTGCCAGCAGCCTCCCGGGACAGGGTCTCCGGGAGCTGTTTTTT
CASSLPGQGLRELFF
>TRBJ2-3|once|TRBV7-3|TRBD2
TGTGCCAGCAGCTTAACGGCGACCACTAGCGGGAGTCACGATACGCAGTATTTT
CASSLTATTSGSHDTQYF
>TRBJ1-4|-|TRBV7-9|-
TGTGCCAGCAGCCTAGCGGGGGGGAATGAAAAACTGTTTTTT
CASSLAGGNEKLFF
>TRBJ1-2|few|TRBV4-3|TRBD1
TGCGCCAGCAGCCAAGACACCGGGACAGTTGGCTATGGCTACACCTTC
CASSQDTGTVGYGYTF
>TRBJ1-3|-|TRBV7-2|-
TGTGCCAGCAGCACCGCCAACAATCTCGGGGACACCATATATTTT
CASSTANNLGDTIYF
>TRBJ1-5|-|TRBV5-8|-
TGTGCCAGCAGCTTGGGGCAGAACAATCAGCCCCAGCATTTT
CASSLGQNNQPQHF
>TRBJ2-5|-|TRBV4-3|-
TGCGCCAGCAGCCAAGATTCAGGCCGGGAGACCCAGTACTTC
CASSQDSGRETQYF
>TRBJ1-1|-|TRBV12-5|TRBD1
TGTGCTAGTGCGACAGGGGGTCCCCAACGGACTGAAGCTTTCTTT
CASATGGPQRTEAFF
>TRBJ2-7|-|TRBV9|-
TGTGCCAGCAGCCCTCGACAGGCCTCCTACGAGCAGTACTTC
CASSPRQASYEQYF
>TRBJ1-2|-|TRBV29-1|TRBD1
TGCAGCGTTCGAAGGGGACAGTCAATAATTAACTATGGCTACCCCTTC
CSVRRGQSIINYGYPF
>TRBJ2-5|-|TRBV5-5|-
TGTGCCAGCAGTAGATCCGGGACACACGTCCAAGAGACCCAGTACTTC
CASSRSGTHVQETQYF
>TRBJ1-1|-|TRBV5-1|-
TGCGCCAGCAGTGGAACAGGGTTTGGCACTGAAGCTTTCTTT
CASSGTGFGTEAFF
>TRBJ2-1|-|TRBV7-2|-
TGTGCCAGCAGCCCCTTGTACAATGAGCAGTTCTTC
CASSPLYNEQFF
>TRBJ2-7|-|TRBV19|-
TGTGCCAGTACATCCGGGGTTAAGGCGTACGAGCAGTACTTC
CASTSGVKAYEQYF
>TRBJ2-7|-|TRBV6-1|-
TGTGCCAGCAGTGCGGTCCGGACAGCCCCTAATATTACCTACGAGCAGTACTTC
CASSAVRTAPNITYEQYF
>TRBJ2-2|-|TRBV25-1|TRBD1
TGTGCCAGCAGTGGACAGGGATCAACCGGGGAGCTGTTTTTT
CASSGQGSTGELFF